The entry below describes one T cell receptor beta chain. Its antigen is not known. The repertoire was sequenced with immunoSEQ multiplex PCR; TCRdb's copy has only in-frame clones and lacks some. The sample includes roughly 56,000 clones, approximately 93% of them seen just once. The sample belongs to a study of siplizumab effects on memory and regulatory T cells. Points from the study as a whole: Proliferating Tregs taken from siplizumab cultures were not shown to have a confirmed suppressive function. Controls showed an average of about 27% Treg-derived mappable alloreactive CD4+ clones, while siplizumab showed roughly 74%. The mapping of alloreactive clones to unstimulated subsets covered only a minor fraction of them. Fewer alloreactive sequences mapped to unstimulated CD4+ memory cells under siplizumab.

J was trimmed by 0 bases and V by 6 bases; bases with no gene match: 7. The germline V gene encodes CDR1 MRHNA and CDR2 SNTAGT. This CDR3 contains 16 residues. The chain combines TRBV6-4 with TRBJ2-3; 9 bases align to TRBD2. This sequence originates from a human donor in good health. The sequenced material came from CD8+ T cells sorted from blood. The CDR3 DNA follows: TGTGCCAGCAGCCACTCTAGCGGGGCTAGCACAGATACGCAGTATTTT. This codes for CASSHSSGASTDTQYF.